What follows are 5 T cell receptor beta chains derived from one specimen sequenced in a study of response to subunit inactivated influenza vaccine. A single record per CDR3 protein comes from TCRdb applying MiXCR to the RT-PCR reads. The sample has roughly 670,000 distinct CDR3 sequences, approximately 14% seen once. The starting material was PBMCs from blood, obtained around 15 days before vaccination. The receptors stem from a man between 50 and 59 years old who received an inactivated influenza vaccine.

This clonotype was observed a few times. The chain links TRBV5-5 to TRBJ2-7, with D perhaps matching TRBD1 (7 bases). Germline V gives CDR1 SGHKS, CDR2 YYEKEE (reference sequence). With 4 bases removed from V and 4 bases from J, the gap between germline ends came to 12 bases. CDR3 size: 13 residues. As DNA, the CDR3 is TGTGCCAGCAGCGGGAGGACAGGTTACGAGCAGTACTTC. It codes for CASSGRTGYEQYF.

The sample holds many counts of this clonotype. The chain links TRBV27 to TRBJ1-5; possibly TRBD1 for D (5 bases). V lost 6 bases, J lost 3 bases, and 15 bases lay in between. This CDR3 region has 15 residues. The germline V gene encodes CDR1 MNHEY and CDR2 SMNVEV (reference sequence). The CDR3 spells CASSPIRGDNQPQHF. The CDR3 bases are TGTGCCAGCAGCCCAATCCGGGGGGACAATCAGCCCCAGCATTTT.

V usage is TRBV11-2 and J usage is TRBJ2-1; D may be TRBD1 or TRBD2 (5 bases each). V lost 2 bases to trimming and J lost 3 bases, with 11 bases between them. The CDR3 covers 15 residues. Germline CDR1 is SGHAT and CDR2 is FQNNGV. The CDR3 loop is CASSLISGRYNEQFF. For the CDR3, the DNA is TGTGCCAGCAGCTTAATTTCGGGGCGCTACAATGAGCAGTTCTTC.

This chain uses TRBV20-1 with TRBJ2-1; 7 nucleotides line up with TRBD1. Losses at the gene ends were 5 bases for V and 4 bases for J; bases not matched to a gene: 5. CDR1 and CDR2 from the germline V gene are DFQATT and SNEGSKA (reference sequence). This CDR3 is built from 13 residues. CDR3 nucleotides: TGCAGTGCTCTCCGGGACAGTTACAATGAGCAGTTCTTC. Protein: CSALRDSYNEQFF.

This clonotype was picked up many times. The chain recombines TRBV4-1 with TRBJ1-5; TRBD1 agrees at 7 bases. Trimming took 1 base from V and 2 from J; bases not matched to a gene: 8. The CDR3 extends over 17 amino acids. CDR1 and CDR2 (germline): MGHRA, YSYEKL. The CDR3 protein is CASSQASTGAGNQPQHF. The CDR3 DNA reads TGCGCCAGCAGCCAAGCCAGCACAGGGGCCGGCAATCAGCCCCAGCATTTT.